A single sample gave rise to the 6 T cell receptor beta chains below, sequenced in a study of monozygotic twins with inflammatory bowel disease. TCRdb re-called the 5' RACE reads and shows each CDR3 protein once, DNA omitted. This table holds 210,000 or so distinct CDR3 sequences. The sequenced sample was blood. These receptors were collected from a human donor with ulcerative colitis or Crohn's disease, or a healthy co-twin of an affected twin (not recorded which).

The chain couples TRBV5-4 to TRBJ2-2; TCRdb designates TRBD1, a call that cannot be tested without DNA. This CDR3 has 13 amino acids. The V gene's germline CDR1 is SGHNT and CDR2 YYREEE (reference sequence). The CDR3 spells CASSGKGTGELFF.

V gene TRBV29-1 combines with J gene TRBJ1-1. The CDR3 runs to 12 residues. Germline values: CDR1 SQVTM, CDR2 ANQGSEA. CDR3 residues: CSVGWDLQKAFF. Using reference TRBV29-1 and TRBJ1-1 for the parts outside the CDR3, the full variable domain is SAVISQKPSRDICQRGTSLTIQCQVDSQVTMMFWYRQQPGQSLTLIATANQGSEATYESGFVIDKFPISRPNLTFSTLTVSNMSPEDSSIYLCSVGWDLQKAFFGQGTRLTVV.

This rearrangement joins TRBV6-5 to TRBJ2-1; TCRdb's assignment of TRBD1 cannot be checked, as there is no DNA. In germline, CDR1 is MNHEY, CDR2 SVGAGI. This CDR3 comprises 20 residues. The CDR3 region is CASSYPKSWTGGTSYNEQFF.

The J gene is TRBJ2-1, the V gene TRBV24-1; TCRdb names TRBD1, which stays unverified in the absence of DNA. Germline CDR1 is KGHDR and CDR2 is SFDVKD. This CDR3 comprises 13 residues. CDR3 sequence: CATSDYGGDEQFF.

The chain combines TRBV6-2 or TRBV6-3 with TRBJ2-1; TCRdb gives TRBD1 as the D gene, but with no DNA this cannot be confirmed. There are 13 residues in the CDR3. Germline-derived CDR1 and CDR2 are MNHEY and SVGEGT. CDR3 sequence: CASSSPRYNEQFF.

V is TRBV29-1 and J is TRBJ2-1; TCRdb's D gene call, TRBD2, goes unchecked for lack of DNA. The germline gives CDR1 SQVTM, CDR2 ANQGSEA. The CDR3 is made up of 15 amino acids. CDR3 protein: CSVGSGTYSGNEQFF.